This TCR beta chain was recorded in a study of blood T cells in healthy people across ages. Study-wide points: Among T cells, TCR beta diversity per million cells dropped roughly linearly as age rose.

A second PCR, run for about 7 to 11 cycles, used a sample-barcoded 5' primer plus a J-beta primer mix. TCRdb passed the 5' RACE reads through MiXCR, listing each CDR3 protein once. The sample lists more than 500,000 distinct CDR3 sequences, about 27% occurring once. This clonotype has a count of ten or more. Its antigen is undetermined. V was cut by 2 bases and J by 4 bases, with 12 bases left in between. The germline V gene encodes CDR1 SGHRS and CDR2 YFSETQ. The CDR3 length is 14 residues. The data were also submitted as part of a second study, on T cells of mothers and their children. From that paper: It was related mother-child pairs that showed slightly higher overlap than unrelated pairs, without reaching significance.

The clonotype comes from a boy aged 2 to 10 in good health. The sample comprised blood. The J gene is TRBJ1-1, the V gene TRBV5-1, with a tentative D call TRBD1 (6 bases). The CDR3 protein is CASSLQGGGTEAFF. CDR3 coding DNA: TGCGCCAGCAGCTTACAGGGCGGCGGCACTGAAGCTTTCTTT.